A few counts support the clone carrying this T cell receptor (beta chain). V was pared by 3 bases and J by 4 bases, with 8 bases between. The CDR3 is 13 residues long. The germline CDR1 and CDR2 sequences are SGHTA and FQGNSA. A quantity of roughly 0.5 to 1 ug RNA underwent reverse transcription using random hexamers. Each CDR3 protein is one row after TCRdb ran MiXCR on the immunoSEQ multiplex PCR reads. The profile shows over 150,000 distinct CDR3 sequences, approximately 93% of them singletons. This sample is part of a study of CD8 T cells in Susac syndrome. Sequencing input: CD4+ T cells from PBMCs. This sequence joins TRBV7-2 and TRBJ2-3, with D perhaps matching TRBD2 (6 bases). The sequence was obtained from a human donor with multiple sclerosis. The CDR3: CASSLRRADTQYF. CDR3 coding DNA: TGTGCCAGCAGCTTGCGGAGGGCAGATACGCAGTATTTT.